Presented here are 19 T cell receptor beta chains from one specimen sequenced in a study of T-cell memory formation after mild COVID-19 (dated by TCRdb to the early 2020s). Libraries came from 5' RACE. For sequencing, an Illumina NovaSeq 6000 was employed. The raw public data were reprocessed by TCRdb itself: fastp quality trimming at Q25, MiXCR clonotype calling, in-frame beta chains only. Rows are combined by CDR3 protein, so each entry shows the most common genes and DNA. In all, the sample holds 100,000 to 120,000 distinct CDR3 sequences, and about 20% of those were seen once. The ten biggest clones cover approximately 41% of the sample. The specimen was PBMCs or a T cell subset sorted from them (not recorded which). The receptors come from a man aged 18 to 29 who had mild COVID-19 (a few samples of this study predate the infection). The sample titles of this study are shuffled in the database, so cell type and time point are left out; the donor was told from shared clones.

This clonotype was seen at least ten times. The chain carries TRBV25-1 and TRBJ1-6; D is unclear. The CDR3 spans 15 residues. V was cut by 2 bases and J by 1 base, with 6 bases left in between. Germline V CDR1 and CDR2: MGHDK, SYGVNS. CDR3 nucleotide sequence: TGTGCCAGCAGTGAAAAGGATTCCTATAATTCACCCCTCCACTTT. The encoded protein is CASSEKDSYNSPLHF. Full variable domain (rest looked up from reference TRBV25-1 and TRBJ1-6): EADIYQTPRYLVIGTGKKITLECSQTMGHDKMYWYQQDPGMELHLIHYSYGVNSTEKGDLSSESTVSRIRTEHFPLTLESARPSHTSQYLCASSEKDSYNSPLHFGNGTRLTVT.

The chain combines TRBV6-5 with TRBJ2-7; 7 nucleotides agree with TRBD2. After removal of 2 bases from V and 1 base from J, the junction contained 5 bases not matched to a gene. The CDR3 has 15 residues. The germline V gene has CDR1 MNHEY and CDR2 SVGAGI. CDR3 nucleotide sequence: TGTGCCAGCAGTTACGGGGCGGGAGCGTCCTACGAGCAGTACTTC. It codes for CASSYGAGASYEQYF.

The chain links TRBV6-5 to TRBJ1-5; 9 bases line up with TRBD1. The germline CDR1 and CDR2 sequences are MNHEY and SVGAGI. The CDR3 extends over 16 amino acids. V shed 6 bases, J shed 4 bases, and the junction held 10 bases outside the gene matches. CDR3 in amino acids: CASRENRDRVNQPQHF. The CDR3, as DNA: TGTGCCAGCAGAGAGAACCGGGACAGGGTAAATCAGCCCCAGCATTTT.

The V and J genes are TRBV24-1 and TRBJ1-1; D is perhaps TRBD1 (6 bases). This CDR3 region has 13 residues. The germline CDR1 and CDR2 sequences are KGHDR and SFDVKD. V lost 4 bases and J lost 4, with 9 bases in between. CDR3 in amino acids: CATSEGARTEAFF. The CDR3, as DNA: TGTGCCACCAGTGAGGGGGCGCGCACTGAAGCTTTCTTT.

The rearrangement uses TRBV13 and TRBJ2-1; TRBD1 agrees at 7 bases. Losses at the gene ends were 2 bases for V and 4 bases for J; bases not matched to a gene: 2. Germline V CDR1 and CDR2: PRHDT, FYEKMQ (reference sequence). CDR3 length: 14 residues. The CDR3 sequence is CASSLWGQYNEQFF. The CDR3 DNA reads as TGTGCCAGCAGCTTATGGGGACAGTACAATGAGCAGTTCTTC. The full variable domain, with the rest looked up from reference TRBV13 and TRBJ2-1, is AAGVIQSPRHLIKEKRETATLKCYPIPRHDTVYWYQQGPGQDPQFLISFYEKMQSDKGSIPDRFSAQQFSDYHSELNMSSLELGDSALYFCASSLWGQYNEQFFGPGTRLTVL.

V gene TRBV7-9 combines with J gene TRBJ2-5, with D perhaps TRBD1 or TRBD2 (5 bases each). V was pared by 5 bases and J by 9 bases, with 16 bases between. The germline CDR1 and CDR2 sequences are SEHNR and FQNEAQ (reference sequence). The CDR3 has 13 amino acids. CDR3 sequence: CASSPGPVGAQYF. As DNA, the CDR3 is TGTGCCAGCAGCCCGGGGCCAGTGGGGGCCCAGTACTTC.

This clonotype occurred a few times. J is TRBJ2-1 and V is TRBV12-5; 7 bases map to TRBD2. The V gene end was trimmed by 2 bases and the J gene end by 6 bases; junction bases not matched to a gene: 10. The CDR3 extends over 16 amino acids. Germline lookup yields CDR1 LGHNT and CDR2 FRNRAP. Here the CDR3 reads CASGLSLAGTINEQFF. The CDR3 nucleotides are TGTGCTAGTGGTTTGTCCCTTGCCGGGACTATCAATGAGCAGTTCTTC.

This clonotype has a handful of counts. V usage is TRBV4-2 and J usage is TRBJ1-2; 8 bases agree with TRBD1. The CDR3 length is 15 residues. V trimming: 0 bases; J trimming: 4 bases; junction bases outside the gene matches: 4. The germline gives CDR1 LGHNA, CDR2 YNFKEQ. The CDR3 loop reads CASSQDSQGAYGYTF. The CDR3 nucleotides read TGTGCCAGCAGCCAAGATTCCCAGGGGGCCTATGGCTACACCTTC.

This chain uses TRBV2 with TRBJ2-7, with D possibly being TRBD2 (5 bases). CDR1 and CDR2 from the germline V gene are SNHLY and FYNNEI. V was pared by 2 bases and J by 4 bases, with 15 bases between. There are 15 residues in the CDR3. CDR3: CASSEKPGIYYEQYV. CDR3 DNA sequence: TGTGCCAGCAGTGAAAAACCGGGAATTTATTACGAGCAGTACGTC.

V and J are TRBV4-2 and TRBJ1-3; no definite D call. The V and J ends lost 4 bases and 2 bases respectively, with 18 bases between them. CDR1 is LGHNA, CDR2 YNFKEQ, per germline. This CDR3 is 17 amino acids long. The CDR3, as DNA: TGTGCCAGCAGCCTCACGGTCCCGGCAAGGACTGGAAACACCATATATTTT. Amino acids: CASSLTVPARTGNTIYF.

This clonotype was counted at least ten times. The chain links TRBV7-3 to TRBJ2-1, with D perhaps matching TRBD1 or TRBD2 (6 bases each). Trimming cost V 2 bases and J 2 bases, with 13 bases left between them. Per the germline V gene, CDR1 is SGHTA and CDR2 is FQGTGA. The CDR3 covers 16 residues. The CDR3 loop reads CASSLLSGAPYNEQFF. The CDR3 nucleotides read TGTGCCAGCAGCTTACTGTCGGGGGCCCCCTACAATGAGCAGTTCTTC. Together with reference TRBV7-3 and TRBJ2-1, the CDR3 gives the full variable domain: GAGVSQTPSNKVTEKGKYVELRCDPISGHTALYWYRQSLGQGPEFLIYFQGTGAADDSGLPNDRFFAVRPEGSVSTLKIQRTERGDSAVYLCASSLLSGAPYNEQFFGPGTRLTVL.

This sequence joins TRBV19 and TRBJ2-5; D is unclear. Germline CDR1 is LNHDA and CDR2 is SQIVND (reference sequence). V dropped 7 bases and J dropped 4 bases, with 7 bases sitting between them. There are 11 residues in the CDR3. The CDR3 DNA is TGTGCCAGTAATGGTGGAGAGACCCAGTACTTC. This gives the protein CASNGGETQYF.

In its sample, this clonotype was seen a few times. The CDR3: CASSPLQGETGNTIYF. The CDR3 region has the DNA TGTGCCAGCAGCCCTCTCCAAGGGGAAACTGGAAACACCATATATTTT. The rearrangement joins TRBV7-2 to TRBJ1-3; TRBD1 might be the D (5 bases). This CDR3 has 16 amino acids. V gave up 5 bases and J gave up 2 bases, with 16 bases separating them. The germline V gene encodes CDR1 SGHTA and CDR2 FQGNSA.

The CDR3 sequence is CASSPGTVNNQPQHF. The CDR3 DNA sequence: TGTGCCAGCAGCCCGGGGACGGTTAACAATCAGCCCCAGCATTTT. The chain employs TRBV12-3 or TRBV12-4 and TRBJ1-5, with D maybe TRBD1 (5 bases). CDR3 length equals 15 residues. Trimming removed 6 bases at V and 3 bases at J, with 15 bases between.

CDR3 loop: CASSLGWDGEQFF. CDR3 DNA: TGTGCCAGTAGCCTTGGTTGGGACGGCGAGCAGTTCTTC. V gene TRBV19 combines with J gene TRBJ2-1, with D perhaps given as TRBD1 or TRBD2 (5 bases each). Between the trimmed V and J ends, which lost 6 bases and 10 bases, there was a span of 16 bases. The CDR3 loop spans 13 amino acids. Germline V gives CDR1 LNHDA, CDR2 SQIVND (reference sequence). The full variable domain, in which reference TRBV19 and TRBJ2-1 provide the parts outside the CDR3, is DGGITQSPKYLFRKEGQNVTLSCEQNLNHDAMYWYRQDPGQGLRLIYYSQIVNDFQKGDIAEGYSVSREKKESFPLTVTSAQKNPTAFYLCASSLGWDGEQFFGPGTRLTVL.

Only a few counts were recorded for this clonotype. The chain joins TRBV18 to TRBJ2-5; TRBD2 aligns across 7 bases. Germline V CDR1 and CDR2: KGHSH, LQKENI. This CDR3 has 13 residues. V lost 5 bases and J lost 1; bases outside the gene matches: 1. CDR3 residues: CASSVAGQETQYF. CDR3 DNA: TGTGCCAGCTCAGTAGCGGGCCAAGAGACCCAGTACTTC.

This rearrangement joins TRBV20-1 to TRBJ2-5, with D uncertain. The CDR3 loop spans 13 amino acids. V shed 1 base and J shed 2 bases, with 8 bases lying between them. CDR1 DFQATT and CDR2 SNEGSKA come from the germline V gene (reference sequence). CDR3 in DNA: TGCAGTGCTAGAGGGGCAGGACAAGAGACCCAGTACTTC. Its translation is CSARGAGQETQYF.

This clonotype has more than one count but fewer than ten. The J gene is TRBJ2-3, the V gene TRBV9; 7 bases match TRBD2. The CDR3 runs 16 residues. Germline trimming cut 6 bases from V and 2 bases from J; bases unmatched to any gene: 12. Per germline, CDR1 SGDLS and CDR2 YYNGEE. The CDR3 spells CASNQFASGNTDTQYF. The CDR3 region has the DNA TGTGCCAGCAACCAATTTGCCAGCGGGAACACAGATACGCAGTATTTT.

This clonotype has more than one count but fewer than ten. This chain joins TRBV20-1 and TRBJ1-3, with 7 bases that match TRBD1. Trimming removed 2 bases from V and 10 bases from J; junction bases left unmatched: 2. Germline values: CDR1 DFQATT, CDR2 SNEGSKA (reference sequence). The CDR3 has 11 amino acids. CDR3 residues: CSARRGLTIYF. In nucleotides, the CDR3 is TGCAGTGCTAGAAGGGGGCTAACCATATATTTT.